These 8 T cell receptor beta chains originate from one sample sequenced in a study of T cell repertoires in aging, cancer and after chemotherapy. Peripheral blood genomic DNA, not sorted cells or RNA, was the template. A mixed TRB-A/B primer pool amplified rearranged TRB by multiplex touch-down PCR. TCRdb reprocessed the multiplex PCR reads via MiXCR and lists one record per CDR3 protein. The table lists about 9,200 distinct CDR3 sequences, about 35% of them singletons, with roughly 3.6% in the top ten. The sequenced sample was blood. Receptors originate from a human donor in good health.

This clonotype was seen a few times. The rearrangement joins TRBV6-4 to TRBJ1-6; D might be TRBD1 (5 bases). Germline V gene lookup returns CDR1 MRHNA and CDR2 SNTAGT. CDR3 length: 15 residues. Trimming cost V 0 bases and J 10 bases, with 13 bases left between them. Here the CDR3 DNA reads TGTGCCAGCAGTGACTCCTGGGGGAGTAACTCACCCCTCCACTTT. Its protein product is CASSDSWGSNSPLHF.

This clonotype was counted only a few times. This chain connects TRBV7-2 to TRBJ2-3; TRBD1 might be the D (6 bases). CDR3 length: 15 amino acids. V was trimmed by 6 bases and J by 5 bases, leaving 18 bases between them. The germline gives CDR1 SGHTA, CDR2 FQGNSA. The CDR3 DNA reads TGTGCCAGCAGAGCAAACAGGGAATTGGGAGATACGCAGTATTTT. Amino acids: CASRANRELGDTQYF.

The chain combines TRBV27 with TRBJ2-1; D may correspond to TRBD1 or TRBD2 (5 bases each). The CDR3 runs to 14 residues. V lost 3 bases to trimming and J lost 6 bases, with 12 bases between them. CDR1 is MNHEY, CDR2 SMNVEV, per germline (reference sequence). This chain's CDR3 is CASSLPGPRNEQFF. Here the CDR3 DNA reads TGTGCCAGCAGTTTGCCGGGACCTCGCAATGAGCAGTTCTTC.

The chain carries TRBV18 and TRBJ2-3; D is unclear. The germline V gene encodes CDR1 KGHSH and CDR2 LQKENI. CDR3 length: 13 amino acids. V was trimmed by 3 bases and J by 2 bases, leaving 6 bases between them. The CDR3 DNA reads as TGTGCCAGCTCACCCTCCCTCACAGATACGCAGTATTTT. The encoded protein is CASSPSLTDTQYF.

This clonotype was recorded a few times. The chain has TRBV7-2 and TRBJ2-1; 8 bases agree with TRBD2. Trimming at V came to 4 bases and at J to 0 bases, leaving 23 bases not matched to a gene. CDR3 length: 22 amino acids. Germline-derived CDR1 and CDR2 are SGHTA and FQGNSA. The CDR3 here is CASSSYIPWGRGASRSYNEQFF. In nucleotides, the CDR3 is TGTGCCAGCAGCTCTTATATCCCCTGGGGGCGGGGGGCTTCTCGCTCCTACAATGAGCAGTTCTTC.

Sample share makes this clonotype medium-sized. The chain carries TRBV29-1 and TRBJ1-4; D is possibly TRBD1 (6 bases). CDR3 size: 13 residues. V gave up 3 bases and J gave up 7 bases, with 12 bases separating them. CDR1 is SQVTM and CDR2 is ANQGSEA in the germline V gene. CDR3 in DNA: TGCAGCGTTGACGGGGGGGCGCGTGAAAAACTGTTTTTT. It specifies CSVDGGAREKLFF. Full variable domain (outside the CDR3, taken from reference TRBV29-1 and TRBJ1-4): SAVISQKPSRDICQRGTSLTIQCQVDSQVTMMFWYRQQPGQSLTLIATANQGSEATYESGFVIDKFPISRPNLTFSTLTVSNMSPEDSSIYLCSVDGGAREKLFFGSGTQLSVL.

A few counts support this clonotype. The rearrangement joins TRBV20-1 to TRBJ1-1; D unresolved. This CDR3 comprises 11 residues. Trimming took 6 bases from V and 1 from J, leaving 6 bases between them. Germline CDR1 reads DFQATT; CDR2 reads SNEGSKA (reference sequence). The CDR3 reads CSAEGNTEAFF. The CDR3 bases are TGCAGTGCAGAGGGGAACACTGAAGCTTTCTTT.

The chain combines TRBV20-1 with TRBJ2-3; no reliable D call. The germline V and J ends were trimmed by 2 bases and 6 bases, with 15 bases remaining between them. The germline V gene encodes CDR1 DFQATT and CDR2 SNEGSKA (reference sequence). The CDR3 extends over 14 amino acids. CDR3 residues: CSARPRLKLDTQYF. In DNA, the CDR3 is TGCAGTGCTAGACCGCGGCTTAAGTTGGATACGCAGTATTTT.